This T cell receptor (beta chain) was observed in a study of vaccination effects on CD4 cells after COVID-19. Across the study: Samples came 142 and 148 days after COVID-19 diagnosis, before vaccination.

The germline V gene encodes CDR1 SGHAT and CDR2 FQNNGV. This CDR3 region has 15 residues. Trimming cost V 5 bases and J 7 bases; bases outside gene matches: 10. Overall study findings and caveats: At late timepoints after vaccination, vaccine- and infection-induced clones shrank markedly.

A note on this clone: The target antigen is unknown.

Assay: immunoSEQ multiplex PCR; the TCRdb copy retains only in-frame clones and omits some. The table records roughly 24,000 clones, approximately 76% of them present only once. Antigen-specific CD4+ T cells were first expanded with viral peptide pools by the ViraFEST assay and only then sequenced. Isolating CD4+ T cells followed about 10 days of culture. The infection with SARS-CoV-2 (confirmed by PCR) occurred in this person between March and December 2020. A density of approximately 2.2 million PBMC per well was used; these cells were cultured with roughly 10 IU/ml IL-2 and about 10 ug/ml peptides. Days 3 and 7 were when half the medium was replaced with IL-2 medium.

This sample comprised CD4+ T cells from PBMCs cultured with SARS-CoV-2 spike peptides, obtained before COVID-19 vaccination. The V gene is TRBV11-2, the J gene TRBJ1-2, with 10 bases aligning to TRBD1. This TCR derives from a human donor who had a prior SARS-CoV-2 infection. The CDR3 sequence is CASSPRDRGPGGYTF. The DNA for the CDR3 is TGTGCCAGCAGCCCCCGCGACAGGGGGCCGGGTGGCTACACCTTC.